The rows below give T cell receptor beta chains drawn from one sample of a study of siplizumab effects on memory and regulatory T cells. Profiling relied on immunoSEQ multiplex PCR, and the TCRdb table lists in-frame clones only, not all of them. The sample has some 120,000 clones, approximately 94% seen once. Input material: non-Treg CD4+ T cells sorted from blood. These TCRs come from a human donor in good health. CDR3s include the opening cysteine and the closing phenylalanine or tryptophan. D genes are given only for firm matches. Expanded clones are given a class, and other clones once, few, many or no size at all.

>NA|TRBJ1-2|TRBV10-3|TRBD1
CAINLDRTNYGYTF
TGTGCCATCAATCTGGACAGGACTAACTATGGCTACACCTTC
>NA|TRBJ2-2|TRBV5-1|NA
CASSLATSIGELFF
TGCGCCAGCAGCTTGGCCACTAGTATCGGGGAGCTGTTTTTT
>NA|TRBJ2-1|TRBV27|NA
CASSPGTINEQFF
TGTGCCAGCAGTCCGGGGACGATTAATGAGCAGTTCTTC
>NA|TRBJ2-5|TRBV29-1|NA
CSVLQGGGETQYF
TGCAGCGTCCTTCAGGGGGGCGGGGAGACCCAGTACTTC
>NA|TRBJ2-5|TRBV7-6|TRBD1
CASSPDRGKGETQYF
TGTGCCAGCAGCCCGGACAGGGGAAAAGGAGAGACCCAGTACTTC
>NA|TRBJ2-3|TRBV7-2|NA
CASSLNGASTDTQYF
TGTGCCAGCAGCTTAAATGGGGCTAGCACAGATACGCAGTATTTT
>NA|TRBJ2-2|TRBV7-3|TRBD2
CASSLKPRGGSGDANTGELFF
TGTGCCAGCAGCTTAAAACCTAGGGGAGGTAGCGGGGACGCGAACACCGGGGAGCTGTTTTTT
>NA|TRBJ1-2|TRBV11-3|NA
CASSFAWQGPDGYTF
TGTGCCAGCAGCTTTGCGTGGCAGGGGCCGGATGGCTACACCTTC
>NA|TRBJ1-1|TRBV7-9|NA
CASSLEGGISEAFF
TGTGCCAGCAGCTTAGAAGGGGGAATCTCTGAAGCTTTCTTT
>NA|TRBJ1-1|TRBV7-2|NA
CASSLTQGANTEAFF
TGTGCCAGCAGCTTAACTCAAGGAGCGAACACTGAAGCTTTCTTT
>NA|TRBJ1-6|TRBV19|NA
CASSMTEDSPLHF
TGTGCCAGTAGTATGACAGAGGATTCACCCCTCCACTTT
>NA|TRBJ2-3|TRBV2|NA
CASSERAGRRGDTQYF
TGTGCCAGCAGTGAGAGGGCGGGGCGGCGGGGAGATACGCAGTATTTT
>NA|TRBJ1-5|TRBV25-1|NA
CASSDPRGDRPQHF
TGTGCCAGCAGTGACCCTAGGGGCGATCGGCCCCAGCATTTT
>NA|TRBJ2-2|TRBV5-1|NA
CASSRTDTDTGELFF
TGCGCCAGCAGCCGCACGGACACCGACACCGGGGAGCTGTTTTTT
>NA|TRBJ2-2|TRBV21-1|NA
CASSKDQAPNTGELFF
TGTGCCAGCAGCAAAGACCAGGCCCCGAACACCGGGGAGCTGTTTTTT
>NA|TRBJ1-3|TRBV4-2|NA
CASREVGNTIYF
TGTGCCAGCCGGGAAGTTGGAAACACCATATATTTT
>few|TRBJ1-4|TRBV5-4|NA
CASSTDPTTEKLFF
TGTGCCAGCAGCACCGACCCAACCACGGAAAAACTGTTTTTT
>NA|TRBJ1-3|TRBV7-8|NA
CASSLFDSGNTIYF
TGTGCCAGCAGCTTATTTGACTCTGGAAACACCATATATTTT
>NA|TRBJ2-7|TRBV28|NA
CATIREYEQYF
TGTGCCACAATTCGGGAGTACGAGCAGTACTTC
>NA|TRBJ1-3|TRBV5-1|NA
CASSGSGSSGNTIYF
TGCGCCAGCAGCGGCTCGGGGAGCTCTGGAAACACCATATATTTT
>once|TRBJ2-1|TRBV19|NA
CASILLIDRVDSYNEQFF
TGTGCCAGTATCCTATTAATCGACAGAGTAGACTCCTACAATGAGCAGTTCTTC
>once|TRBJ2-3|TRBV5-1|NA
CASSLGGNLDTQYF
TGCGCCAGCAGCTTGGGGGGCAACCTAGATACGCAGTATTTT
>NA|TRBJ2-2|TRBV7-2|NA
CASSLDRPPTGELFF
TGTGCCAGCAGCTTAGACCGGCCGCCGACTGGGGAGCTGTTTTTT
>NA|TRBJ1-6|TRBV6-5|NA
CASSDTDLLHF
TGTGCCAGCAGTGACACAGATCTCCTCCACTTT
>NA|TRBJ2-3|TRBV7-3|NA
CASSPGVTDTQYF
TGTGCCAGCAGCCCGGGGGTTACAGATACGCAGTATTTT
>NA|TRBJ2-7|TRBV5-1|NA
CASSLETGIGYEQYF
TGCGCCAGCAGCTTGGAAACAGGGATCGGCTACGAGCAGTACTTC
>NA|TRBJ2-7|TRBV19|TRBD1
CASSIAAGGPYEQYF
TGTGCCAGTAGTATAGCGGCAGGGGGCCCCTACGAGCAGTACTTC
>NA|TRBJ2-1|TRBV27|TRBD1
CASSVDRGNEQFF
TGTGCCAGCAGTGTGGACAGGGGTAATGAGCAGTTCTTC
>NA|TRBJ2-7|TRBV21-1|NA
CASSNGGIHEQYF
TGTGCCAGCAGCAATGGCGGGATCCACGAGCAGTACTTC
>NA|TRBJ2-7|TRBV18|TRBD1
CASCGQGSYEQYF
TGTGCCAGCTGCGGACAGGGCTCCTACGAGCAGTACTTC
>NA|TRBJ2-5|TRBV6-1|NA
CASSPELQETQYF
TGTGCCAGCAGTCCAGAGTTACAAGAGACCCAGTACTTC
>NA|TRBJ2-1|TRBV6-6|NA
CASSFDRSNEQFF
TGTGCCAGCAGCTTCGATCGGTCAAATGAGCAGTTCTTC
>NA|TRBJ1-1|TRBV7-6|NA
CASRADSNTEAFF
TGTGCCAGCAGGGCGGACTCGAACACTGAAGCTTTCTTT
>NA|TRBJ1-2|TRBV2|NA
CASSGNGYTF
TGTGCCAGCAGCGGCAATGGCTACACCTTC
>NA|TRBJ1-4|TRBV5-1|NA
CASSLTGFGSKRFF
TGCGCCAGCAGCCTAACCGGCTTCGGAAGTAAACGGTTTTTT
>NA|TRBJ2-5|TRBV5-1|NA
CASSPAGDPRGETQYF
TGCGCCAGCAGCCCTGCGGGGGATCCAAGGGGGGAGACCCAGTACTTC
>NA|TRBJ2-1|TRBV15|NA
CATSRDEGPNEQFF
TGTGCCACCAGCAGAGATGAGGGGCCCAATGAGCAGTTCTTC
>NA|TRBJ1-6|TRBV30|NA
CAWGGLWGSPLHF
TGTGCCTGGGGCGGTTTATGGGGTTCACCCCTCCACTTT
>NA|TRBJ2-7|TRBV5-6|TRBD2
CASSPWTSGGADEQYF
TGTGCCAGCAGCCCGTGGACTAGCGGGGGGGCAGACGAGCAGTACTTC
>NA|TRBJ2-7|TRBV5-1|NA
CASSSGVFSYEQYF
TGCGCCAGCAGTTCGGGGGTCTTCTCCTACGAGCAGTACTTC
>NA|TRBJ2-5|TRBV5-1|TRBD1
CASKPGQGGETQYF
TGCGCCAGCAAGCCGGGACAGGGAGGAGAGACCCAGTACTTC
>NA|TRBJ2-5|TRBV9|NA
CASGGEGMGQETQYF
TGTGCCAGCGGAGGGGAAGGGATGGGGCAAGAGACCCAGTACTTC
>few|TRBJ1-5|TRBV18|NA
CASSPGSNQPQHF
TGTGCCAGCTCACCGGGGAGCAATCAGCCCCAGCATTTT
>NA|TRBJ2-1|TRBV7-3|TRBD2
CASSPGTSGRAGYEQFF
TGTGCCAGCAGCCCCGGGACTAGCGGCCGAGCCGGTTATGAGCAGTTCTTC
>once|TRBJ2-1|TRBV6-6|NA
CASSLVELYNEQFF
TGTGCCAGTTCCTTAGTCGAACTATACAATGAGCAGTTCTTC
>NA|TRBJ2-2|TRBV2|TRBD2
CASRGTSGSVTGELFF
TGTGCCAGCAGGGGGACTAGCGGGAGTGTCACCGGGGAGCTGTTTTTT
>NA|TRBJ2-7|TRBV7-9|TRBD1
CASTVSTGGAYEQYF
TGTGCCAGCACCGTCTCGACAGGGGGCGCGTACGAGCAGTACTTC
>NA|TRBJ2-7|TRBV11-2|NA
CASSLTGGSSYEQYF
TGTGCCAGCAGCTTAACAGGTGGTAGCTCCTACGAGCAGTACTTC
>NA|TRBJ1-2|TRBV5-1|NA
CASSPGRMTGPYYGYTF
TGCGCCAGCAGCCCAGGACGGATGACAGGACCATATTATGGCTACACCTTC
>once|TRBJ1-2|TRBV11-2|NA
CASSLVSENYGYTF
TGTGCCAGCAGCTTAGTTTCGGAAAACTATGGCTACACCTTC
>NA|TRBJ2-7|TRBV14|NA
CASSIQAGTYEQYF
TGTGCCAGCAGCATTCAGGCTGGAACCTACGAGCAGTACTTC
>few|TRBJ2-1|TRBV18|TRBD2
CASSPSGGLNEQFF
TGTGCCAGCTCTCCCAGCGGGGGCCTCAATGAGCAGTTCTTC
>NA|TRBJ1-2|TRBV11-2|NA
CASSLDREGGYTF
TGTGCCAGCAGCTTAGACCGGGAAGGCGGCTACACCTTC
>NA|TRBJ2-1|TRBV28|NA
CASSLWRGEQFF
TGTGCCAGCAGTTTATGGAGGGGTGAGCAGTTCTTC
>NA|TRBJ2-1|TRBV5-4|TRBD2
CASSLVLAGFNEQFF
TGTGCCAGCAGCTTGGTGTTAGCGGGGTTCAATGAGCAGTTCTTC